This TCR beta chain was identified during a study of blood T cell repertoires in COVID-19. Germline assignment: CDR1 DFQATT and CDR2 SNEGSKA (reference sequence). The CDR3 consists of 13 residues. V was cut by 3 bases and J by 4 bases, with 12 bases left in between. Assay used: immunoSEQ multiplex PCR; TCRdb lists only in-frame clones, some missing. The profile shows 200,000 to 300,000 clones, more than 75% of them singletons. This receptor was obtained from a woman in her sixties or seventies who had recovered from COVID-19. What was sequenced was peripheral blood. This rearrangement joins TRBV20-1 to TRBJ2-5, with D maybe TRBD1 (5 bases). This chain's CDR3 is CSASRLGRETQYF. The CDR3 nucleotides read TGCAGTGCTAGTCGGCTGGGGCGAGAGACCCAGTACTTC.